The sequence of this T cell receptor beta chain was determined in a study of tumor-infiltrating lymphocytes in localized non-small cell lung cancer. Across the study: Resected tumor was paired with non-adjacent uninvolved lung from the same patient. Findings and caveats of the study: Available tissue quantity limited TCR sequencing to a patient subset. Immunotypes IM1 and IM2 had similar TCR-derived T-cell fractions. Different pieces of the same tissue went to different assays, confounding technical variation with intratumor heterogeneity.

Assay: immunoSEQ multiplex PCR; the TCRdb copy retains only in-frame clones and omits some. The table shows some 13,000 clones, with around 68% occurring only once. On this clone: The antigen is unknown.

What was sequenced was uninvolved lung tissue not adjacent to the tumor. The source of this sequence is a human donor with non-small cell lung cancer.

The CDR3 is CASSPAQQGSETQYF. The CDR3 region has the DNA TGCGCCAGCAGCCCGGCCCAACAGGGGAGCGAGACCCAGTACTTC. The gene calls are TRBV5-1 and TRBJ2-5; TRBD1 matches 7 bases. V lost 4 bases and J lost 5; bases outside the gene matches: 11. CDR1 and CDR2 from the germline V gene are SGHRS and YFSETQ. This CDR3 has 15 residues.